The sequence of this TCR beta chain was determined in a study of cytomegalovirus exposure and HLA in healthy donors. Per germline, CDR1 LGHNA and CDR2 YSLEER. The CDR3 is 16 amino acids. V was pared by 0 bases and J by 1 base, with 12 bases between. This clone was seen at least ten times. Antigen specificity is unknown. Study-wide results and limits: Later work associated 17,000 or so TCR beta sequences with HLA alleles at 0.05 false discovery rate. Later analysis placed DRB1 highest and HLA-C lowest in TCR association rates, which differed by HLA locus. The Asian-associated ancestry cluster reportedly had fewer N-insertions than the approximately 700-donor mean in a later analysis.

The PCR employed 60 Vbeta primers together with 13 Jbeta primers. Original methodology: Later, 75 million to 100 million unique TCR beta chains were counted in an analysis, and some 9.9 million of them were shared. TCRdb's copy holds only in-frame clones and misses some; the assay was immunoSEQ multiplex PCR. That table furnishes V, J and clone size, whereas the DNA furnished D and trimming. Counted here are under 200,000 clones, 9.5% to 15% occurring once; the ten biggest clones make up 7.8%. The sample was PBMCs. The genes are TRBV4-3 and TRBJ1-2; D might be TRBD1 (5 bases). The source is a man between 50 and 59 years old in good health and CMV-seropositive. CDR3 coding DNA: TGCGCCAGCAGCCAAGATGGGGCCAGTTTTAACTATGGCTACACCTTC. Protein product: CASSQDGASFNYGYTF.